This T cell receptor beta chain was retrieved from a study of T cells after yellow fever vaccination. Study-wide context: Those fractions that held only low numbers of cells were prepared using the SMART-Seq v4 Ultra Low Input RNA kit.

TCRdb used MiXCR to reprocess the 5' RACE reads, holding one entry per CDR3 protein. The table lists fewer than 500,000 distinct CDR3 sequences, roughly 20% of them singletons. The CDR3 length is 14 residues. The germline gives CDR1 SGHTA, CDR2 FQGTGA. The ends were cut back, 4 bases at V and 6 bases at J, with 14 bases in the middle. This clonotype was detected a few times. Antigen unknown. Study conclusions and caveats: Reappearance after the booster was seen for most primary-vaccination clones, at about 95% CD4 and 80% to 90% CD8. One caveat is that FACS-sorted repertoires could contain abundant clonotypes contaminating from the bulk population.

This rearrangement joins TRBV7-3 to TRBJ2-3; tentative D call: TRBD2 (7 bases). The sequenced sample was PBMCs, obtained before the yellow fever booster vaccination. This receptor was taken from a man between 18 and 35 years old who received the YFV17D yellow fever vaccine. The CDR3 region is CASSSNAGADTQYF. The CDR3, as DNA: TGTGCCAGCAGCTCCAATGCGGGGGCCGATACGCAGTATTTT.